Sequencing of this T cell receptor (beta chain) was carried out in a study of T cells after yellow fever vaccination (dated by TCRdb to about 2019). Notes on the research overall: The SMART-Seq v4 Ultra Low Input RNA kit was used to prepare libraries from fractions with low cell numbers. To follow T-cell clones before and after primary and booster YFV17D yellow fever vaccination, bulk TCR alpha and beta repertoires were sequenced over time. The cohort comprised two healthy male donors, one aged 18 to 30 and one aged 30 to 40 years. Blood was collected at multiple timepoints before and after primary and secondary immunization, and bulk PBMC replicates and cell subsets were isolated. Study-wide conclusions, independent of this receptor: The study included only two donors, which limits how far the findings can be generalized. Computational filtering was needed because FACS-sorted repertoires could contain abundant contaminating clonotypes from the bulk population. After the booster, most clones that had expanded after primary vaccination were detected again (around 96% of CD4 and around nine tenths of CD8), suggesting broad maintenance of memory. Compared with the primary T-cell response, the secondary T-cell response was weaker but faster, peaking on day 5 rather than day 15. A small share of clonotypes occurred in both CD4 and CD8 compartments, likely arising from convergent recombination.

The treatment or condition tag for this specimen amounts to: live attenuated yellow fever vaccine strain. A standard Ficoll-Paque protocol was used to isolate PBMCs from peripheral blood. Dynabeads CD4 and CD8 positive selection kits were used to isolate the CD4 and CD8 T-cell fractions. TriZol was used to extract RNA from bulk PBMCs, from CD4 and CD8 fractions, and from dextramer-positive and dextramer-negative fractions. This clonotype was recorded many times. The clone's antigen remains unknown. No base-level quality is on record; no much larger clone is a single base apart. TCR cDNA was synthesized by 5'RACE template switching, which introduced a universal primer site and unique molecular identifiers. Priming for cDNA synthesis came from both the TCR alpha and TCR beta constant segments. Libraries were amplified in two PCR steps, with sample barcodes and sequencing adapters added in the second step. Sequencing of libraries was done on Illumina HiSeq 2500 (2x100 bp) or NovaSeq (2x150 bp). Concerning the study's data processing: MIGEC handled demultiplexing of reads and collapsing into UMI consensus sequences, while MiXCR performed V(D)J alignment. Vaccine-responding clonotypes were defined with edgeR using replicate PBMC samples, requiring FDR below 0.01 and a log2 fold change above 5 up to day 15. Each bulk clonotype received a CD4 or CD8 identity based on whether the sequenced CD4 or CD8 repertoire contained that clonotype at higher abundance. The raw public data were reprocessed by TCRdb itself: fastp quality trimming at Q25, MiXCR clonotype calling, in-frame beta chains only. Identical CDR3 protein sequences are pooled into one entry, listed with their most common genes and DNA. The authors' filters were not applied to this entry. Present in this sample are about 220,000 distinct CDR3 sequences, approximately 6.7% of which were seen just once. The ten largest account for 1% to 1.2% of the sample.

The CDR3 measures 14 amino acids from cysteine to phenylalanine. Only the CDR3 DNA is retained, 42 bases long and in frame from the first base. Germline trimming amounts to 5 bases on V and 9 bases on J, with 9 as the count of junction bases outside the gene matches. The sequence came from a man younger than 40 who received the YFV17D yellow fever vaccine. Here the sequenced sample was CD4+ T cells sorted from PBMCs, taken on the day of the yellow fever booster vaccination. The chain couples TRBV12-3 or TRBV12-4 to TRBJ2-1; TRBD2 lines up with 8 middle nucleotides. The DNA sequence is TGTGCCAGCAGTAGCACAGCGGGAGTTGGTGAGCAGTTCTTC. Protein translation: CASSSTAGVGEQFF.